A selection of T cell receptor beta chains follows, all from one sample in a study of T cell responses to AZD1222 COVID-19 vaccine. Libraries were prepared by immunoSEQ multiplex PCR; TCRdb keeps only in-frame clonotypes and omits some of them. This sample carries approximately 150,000 clones, roughly nine tenths of them seen once, and the ten largest clones take roughly 1.1%. The source was peripheral blood, collected 28 days after the second AZD1222 dose. All receptors come from an adult who received the AZD1222 COVID-19 vaccine. Each CDR3 is given with its conserved first and last residue. The order of the fields is J gene, V gene, clone size, D gene, CDR3 protein, CDR3 DNA. The D gene is left open where the match is weak. The size of a clone is reported for some rows only, either as once, few or many, or as a class for expanded clones.

J: TRBJ1-2; V: TRBV19; size: -; D: -; CDR3: CASLHPQEDTGYTF; DNA: TGTGCCAGCTTACACCCTCAAGAGGATACTGGCTACACCTTC
J: TRBJ2-2; V: TRBV7-9; size: -; D: -; CDR3: CASIVVPTGTGELFF; DNA: TGTGCCAGCATCGTAGTGCCGACGGGCACCGGGGAGCTGTTTTTT
J: TRBJ2-1; V: TRBV19; size: -; D: TRBD2; CDR3: CASSLHRTSSRSSYNEQFF; DNA: TGTGCCAGTAGTCTCCACCGGACTAGCTCCCGTAGCTCCTACAATGAGCAGTTCTTC
J: TRBJ1-1; V: TRBV27; size: -; D: -; CDR3: CASSFGSRGTEAFF; DNA: TGTGCCAGCAGTTTCGGGTCCCGAGGGACTGAAGCTTTCTTT
J: TRBJ2-2; V: TRBV3-1/TRBV3-2; size: -; D: TRBD2; CDR3: CASSKGRTSGNTGELFF; DNA: TGTGCCAGCAGCAAAGGGAGGACTAGCGGAAACACCGGGGAGCTGTTTTTT
J: TRBJ2-1; V: TRBV18; size: -; D: TRBD2; CDR3: CASSPTAGATYNEQFF; DNA: TGTGCCAGCTCACCTACAGCGGGGGCCACCTACAATGAGCAGTTCTTC
J: TRBJ1-1; V: TRBV18; size: few; D: -; CDR3: CASSPVSVNTEAFF; DNA: TGTGCCAGCTCACCAGTCTCCGTGAACACTGAAGCTTTCTTT
J: TRBJ1-5; V: TRBV7-2; size: once; D: TRBD1; CDR3: CASSLWGTGYQPQHF; DNA: TGTGCCAGCAGCTTATGGGGGACAGGGTATCAGCCCCAGCATTTT
J: TRBJ2-1; V: TRBV12-5; size: -; D: TRBD2; CDR3: CASGLAGGPYNEQFF; DNA: TGTGCTAGTGGTTTGGCGGGGGGGCCTTACAATGAGCAGTTCTTC
J: TRBJ2-7; V: TRBV7-2; size: once; D: -; CDR3: CASSPPSYEQYF; DNA: TGTGCCAGCAGTCCCCCTTCCTACGAGCAGTACTTC
J: TRBJ1-5; V: TRBV4-1; size: -; D: -; CDR3: CASSQEGRAGNQPQHF; DNA: TGCGCCAGCAGCCAAGAGGGCAGGGCGGGCAATCAGCCCCAGCATTTT
J: TRBJ2-5; V: TRBV2; size: -; D: TRBD1; CDR3: CASSLRQGALYF; DNA: TGTGCCAGCAGTTTGCGACAGGGGGCTTTATACTTC
J: TRBJ1-4; V: TRBV6-5; size: -; D: -; CDR3: CATKRDSFNEKLFF; DNA: TGTGCCACCAAACGAGACAGTTTTAATGAAAAACTGTTTTTT
J: TRBJ2-1; V: TRBV19; size: -; D: -; CDR3: CASTPVGGGEYNEQFF; DNA: TGTGCCAGTACCCCAGTAGGGGGGGGCGAGTACAATGAGCAGTTCTTC
J: TRBJ1-6; V: TRBV2; size: -; D: -; CDR3: CASSESPIWTLHF; DNA: TGTGCCAGCAGTGAATCCCCCATTTGGACCCTCCACTTT
J: TRBJ2-7; V: TRBV6-6; size: -; D: -; CDR3: CASSYRGPYEQYF; DNA: TGTGCCAGCAGTTACCGGGGACCCTACGAGCAGTACTTC
J: TRBJ2-4; V: TRBV3-1/TRBV3-2; size: -; D: TRBD2; CDR3: CASSQFTRASGNKNIQYF; DNA: TGTGCCAGCAGCCAATTCACCCGGGCTAGCGGAAACAAAAACATTCAGTACTTC
J: TRBJ2-1; V: TRBV7-9; size: once; D: TRBD2; CDR3: CASSSPPSGGYNEQFF; DNA: TGTGCCAGCAGCTCCCCACCCAGCGGGGGCTACAATGAGCAGTTCTTC
J: TRBJ1-2; V: TRBV6-5; size: -; D: -; CDR3: CASTRTQIYGYTF; DNA: TGTGCCAGCACCAGGACACAGATCTATGGCTACACCTTC
J: TRBJ1-2; V: TRBV7-2; size: -; D: -; CDR3: CASSRQLGGYTF; DNA: TGTGCCAGCAGCAGACAGCTAGGTGGCTACACCTTC
J: TRBJ1-4; V: TRBV10-3; size: -; D: TRBD1; CDR3: CAIRRQGPFGKLFF; DNA: TGTGCCATCAGGCGACAGGGTCCGTTTGGAAAACTGTTTTTT
J: TRBJ1-2; V: TRBV4-3; size: -; D: -; CDR3: CASSQDESENYGYTF; DNA: TGCGCCAGCAGCCAAGATGAGTCTGAGAACTATGGCTACACCTTC
J: TRBJ2-5; V: TRBV2; size: -; D: TRBD2; CDR3: CASNPGTSGLETQYF; DNA: TGTGCCAGCAACCCCGGGACTAGCGGTTTGGAGACCCAGTACTTC
J: TRBJ2-7; V: TRBV2; size: -; D: -; CDR3: CASSEGGRRSEQYF; DNA: TGTGCCAGCAGTGAAGGGGGGCGCCGGTCCGAGCAGTACTTC
J: TRBJ1-2; V: TRBV5-4; size: -; D: -; CDR3: CASKRSTGDGYGYTF; DNA: TGTGCCAGCAAAAGGTCAACGGGGGACGGCTATGGCTACACCTTC
J: TRBJ1-4; V: TRBV20-1; size: -; D: -; CDR3: CSARVGEKLFF; DNA: TGCAGTGCTAGAGTCGGGGAAAAACTGTTTTTT
J: TRBJ1-1; V: TRBV4-2; size: -; D: -; CDR3: CASSQKAGVTEAFF; DNA: TGTGCCAGCAGCCAAAAAGCGGGGGTCACTGAAGCTTTCTTT
J: TRBJ1-1; V: TRBV2; size: -; D: TRBD1; CDR3: CASSGGQRMNTEAFF; DNA: TGTGCCAGCAGTGGGGGACAGCGGATGAACACTGAAGCTTTCTTT
J: TRBJ1-4; V: TRBV25-1; size: -; D: -; CDR3: CASSEAGTNEKLFF; DNA: TGTGCCAGCAGTGAGGCGGGGACTAATGAAAAACTGTTTTTT
J: TRBJ1-2; V: TRBV7-8; size: -; D: -; CDR3: CASSQQGQYGYTF; DNA: TGTGCCAGCAGCCAGCAGGGCCAGTATGGCTACACCTTC
J: TRBJ2-3; V: TRBV6-2/TRBV6-3; size: -; D: TRBD1; CDR3: CASSLGQGTTDTQYF; DNA: TGTGCCAGCAGTCTCGGACAGGGAACGACAGATACGCAGTATTTT
J: TRBJ1-6; V: TRBV4-2; size: -; D: -; CDR3: CASSQDRYNSPLHF; DNA: TGTGCCAGCAGCCAAGACAGGTATAATTCACCCCTCCACTTT
J: TRBJ2-2; V: TRBV7-9; size: -; D: -; CDR3: CAGAPTNTGELFF; DNA: TGTGCGGGAGCGCCAACAAACACCGGGGAGCTGTTTTTT
J: TRBJ2-2; V: TRBV11-3; size: -; D: -; CDR3: CASSLGGAGELFF; DNA: TGTGCCAGCAGCTTAGGGGGAGCCGGGGAGCTGTTTTTT
J: TRBJ1-4; V: TRBV7-9; size: once; D: -; CDR3: CASSLEFRIWDATNEKLFF; DNA: TGTGCCAGCAGCTTAGAGTTCCGGATCTGGGACGCAACTAATGAAAAACTGTTTTTT
J: TRBJ1-1; V: TRBV5-1; size: few; D: -; CDR3: CASNEGSMNTEAFF; DNA: TGCGCCAGCAACGAAGGGTCAATGAACACTGAAGCTTTCTTT
J: TRBJ2-1; V: TRBV2; size: -; D: -; CDR3: CASSLRGIQSSYNEQFF; DNA: TGTGCCAGCAGCCTAAGAGGGATACAGAGCTCCTACAATGAGCAGTTCTTC
J: TRBJ2-7; V: TRBV15; size: -; D: TRBD2; CDR3: CATSMGGDSYEQYF; DNA: TGTGCCACCAGCATGGGGGGGGACTCCTACGAGCAGTACTTC
J: TRBJ2-7; V: TRBV29-1; size: -; D: -; CDR3: CSVDRAGGDEQYF; DNA: TGCAGCGTTGACAGGGCCGGCGGCGACGAGCAGTACTTC
J: TRBJ1-2; V: TRBV19; size: -; D: -; CDR3: CASSPRTYGYTF; DNA: TGTGCCAGTAGTCCCCGCACCTATGGCTACACCTTC
J: TRBJ2-3; V: TRBV4-3; size: once; D: -; CDR3: CASSQVVSDTQYF; DNA: TGCGCCAGCAGCCAAGTAGTCTCAGATACGCAGTATTTT
J: TRBJ1-4; V: TRBV11-2; size: -; D: -; CDR3: CASSLGQGGTNEKLFF; DNA: TGTGCCAGCAGCCTAGGGCAGGGCGGGACTAATGAAAAACTGTTTTTT
J: TRBJ1-2; V: TRBV6-5; size: -; D: -; CDR3: CASSYGGGNYGYTF; DNA: TGTGCCAGCAGTTACGGGGGGGGAAACTATGGCTACACCTTC
J: TRBJ2-7; V: TRBV10-3; size: -; D: -; CDR3: CAISGPPSGEQYF; DNA: TGTGCCATCAGTGGGCCACCGTCCGGGGAGCAGTACTTC
J: TRBJ1-1; V: TRBV5-8; size: few; D: -; CDR3: CASSLGQPGSAEAFF; DNA: TGTGCCAGCAGCTTGGGACAGCCCGGGAGCGCTGAAGCTTTCTTT
J: TRBJ1-3; V: TRBV7-2; size: -; D: -; CDR3: CASSSGAGGNTIYF; DNA: TGTGCCAGCAGCTCCGGGGCTGGTGGAAACACCATATATTTT
J: TRBJ1-5; V: TRBV7-8; size: -; D: -; CDR3: CASSLEGVSNQPQHF; DNA: TGTGCCAGCAGCTTAGAAGGAGTAAGCAATCAGCCCCAGCATTTT
J: TRBJ1-1; V: TRBV6-5; size: -; D: -; CDR3: CASSYGGPNTEAFF; DNA: TGTGCCAGCAGTTACGGGGGGCCCAACACTGAAGCTTTCTTT